This T cell receptor (beta chain) was obtained from a study of identical twins. Study-wide findings and caveats: Out-of-frame beta sequences exhibited a weaker degree of excess twin sharing. Diverse VJ usage suggested most zero-insertion clonotypes were not invariant T cells.

Regarding this clonotype: Antigen specificity is unknown.

MiXCR was run by TCRdb on the 5' RACE reads, yielding one entry per CDR3 protein. The sample records hundreds of thousands of distinct CDR3 sequences, about 12% being singletons. All donors comprised healthy Caucasians. V shed 4 bases and J 4 bases; nucleotides not matched to a gene: 7. The CDR3 consists of 16 residues. CDR1 SGHTA and CDR2 FQGNSA come from the germline V gene. These sequences were also reported in another study, on yellow fever vaccine responses in identical twins.

Sequenced: CD8+ T cells sorted from blood. This rearrangement joins TRBV7-2 to TRBJ2-3; TRBD1 matches 11 bases. The source is a woman younger than 35 in good health. This CDR3 reads CASSSWTGGAADTQYF. DNA of the CDR3: TGTGCCAGCAGCTCCTGGACAGGGGGCGCGGCAGATACGCAGTATTTT. Supplemented by reference TRBV7-2 and TRBJ2-3, the full variable domain reads GAGVSQSPSNKVTEKGKDVELRCDPISGHTALYWYRQSLGQGLEFLIYFQGNSAPDKSGLPSDRFSAERTGGSVSTLTIQRTQQEDSAVYLCASSSWTGGAADTQYFGPGTRLTVL.